These 21 T cell receptor beta chains share one sample of origin, sequenced in a study of regulatory T cells in long-lasting Graves disease. Regarding time point: newly diagnosed GD, antithyroid drugs for less than 3 months. PBMCs provided the RNA from which the TCR library was made. The authors built TCR beta libraries using iRepertoire HTBI primers and Arm-PCR of CDR3 regions. TCRdb ran MiXCR on the multiplex PCR reads and lists one entry per CDR3 protein. The table lists approximately 390,000 distinct CDR3 sequences, 15% to 20% of them singletons. Another study also made use of these data, one on T cells in Graves' hyperthyroidism and ophthalmopathy.

This material consisted of peripheral blood mononuclear cells (PBMCs), taken at new diagnosis, from a patient treated with antithyroid drugs. These TCRs come from a woman younger than 35 with Graves disease.

The chain employs TRBV10-3 and TRBJ2-2; 10 nucleotides line up with TRBD1. The CDR3 runs to 19 residues. J was trimmed by 4 bases and V by 6 bases; bases with no gene match: 17. Looked up from germline, CDR1 is ENHRY and CDR2 is SYGVKD. Here the CDR3 DNA reads TGTGCCATCAGACAAGGAGTCCCGGGACAGGGGATTGGCACCGGGGAGCTGTTTTTT. Its translation is CAIRQGVPGQGIGTGELFF.

The table lists this clonotype with many counts. This chain links TRBV20-1 with TRBJ2-1; 9 bases line up with TRBD2. Germline V CDR1 and CDR2: DFQATT, SNEGSKA (reference sequence). The CDR3 is 15 residues long. V was pared by 6 bases and J by 3 bases, with 9 bases of the junction left unmatched. CDR3 sequence: CSAPTGTSRYNEQFF. The CDR3 nucleotides are TGCAGTGCCCCTACCGGGACTAGCCGCTACAATGAGCAGTTCTTC.

This clonotype was detected many times. The gene calls are TRBV5-1 and TRBJ1-2; D is uncertain. Germline CDR1 reads SGHRS; CDR2 reads YFSETQ. The CDR3 spans 12 residues. V shed 5 bases and J shed 6 bases, with 11 bases lying between them. The CDR3 DNA follows: TGCGCCAGCAGACGAGAAGGAAATGGCTACACCTTC. This codes for CASRREGNGYTF.

This clonotype was counted ten times or more. The chain combines TRBV20-1 with TRBJ2-5, with unresolved D. CDR1 DFQATT and CDR2 SNEGSKA come from the germline V gene (reference sequence). The CDR3 totals 14 residues. Deletions cut 6 bases from V and 5 bases from J, with 19 bases between. The CDR3 spells CSAPRGILGETQYF. CDR3 DNA sequence: TGCAGTGCCCCACGCGGAATATTAGGGGAGACCCAGTACTTC.

This clonotype was observed a few times. This chain connects TRBV6-1 to TRBJ1-4; no reliable D call. V lost 11 bases to trimming and J lost 8 bases, with 24 bases between them. This CDR3 has 15 amino acids. Looked up from germline, CDR1 is MNHNS and CDR2 is SASEGT. The CDR3 reads CACWLGRVVGEKLFF. The CDR3 nucleotides are TGTGCCTGCTGGTTAGGGAGAGTCGTTGGGGAAAAACTGTTTTTT.

J is TRBJ1-1 and V is TRBV7-6, with 8 bases that match TRBD1. Germline V gene sequence: CDR1 SGHVS, CDR2 FNYEAQ. V lost 4 bases, J lost 5 bases, and 6 bases stayed unmatched. The CDR3 runs to 14 residues. The CDR3 protein is CASSYQGAWTEAFF. The CDR3 DNA sequence: TGTGCCAGCAGCTATCAGGGGGCTTGGACTGAAGCTTTCTTT.

This clonotype was recorded many times. The rearrangement uses TRBV28 and TRBJ2-1; the D gene could be TRBD1 or TRBD2 (5 bases each). The CDR3 sequence is 15 residues long. The V gene lost 3 bases and the J gene lost 1 base, with 10 bases spanning the gap. The germline CDR1 and CDR2 sequences are MDHEN and SYDVKM. Here the CDR3 reads CASSFGGVSYNEQFF. The CDR3 nucleotides read TGTGCCAGCAGTTTTGGGGGAGTTTCCTACAATGAGCAGTTCTTC.

In its sample, this clonotype was seen many times. The gene calls are TRBV2 and TRBJ2-7; TRBD2 agrees at 9 bases. Per germline, CDR1 SNHLY and CDR2 FYNNEI. The V and J ends lost 10 bases and 2 bases, in that order; junction bases with no gene match: 9. This CDR3 is 14 amino acids long. The CDR3 region has the DNA TGTGCCACAAGTAGCGGGAGTAATGCCTACGAGCAGTACTTC. Amino acid sequence: CATSSGSNAYEQYF.

This clonotype showed up just a few times. The chain carries TRBV6-2 or TRBV6-3 and TRBJ1-5, with 8 positions matching TRBD1. Germline loops: CDR1 MNHEY, CDR2 SVGEGT. There are 15 residues in the CDR3. The J segment lost 5 bases and the V segment lost 6 bases, leaving 9 bases of the junction unmatched. The CDR3: CASSHAGGRDQPQHF. DNA for the CDR3: TGTGCCAGCAGCCACGCAGGGGGCAGGGATCAGCCCCAGCATTTT.

The sample holds many counts of this clonotype. The CDR3 region has the DNA TGTGCCAGCAGCCGACCCCCGGGACAGGGCCCTTATCAGCCCCAGCATTTT. It translates to CASSRPPGQGPYQPQHF. This rearrangement joins TRBV12-3 or TRBV12-4 to TRBJ1-5, with 9 positions matching TRBD1. The CDR3 spans 17 residues. V lost 6 bases and J lost 5; bases outside the gene matches: 14.

The V and J genes are TRBV11-2 and TRBJ1-1, with D possibly TRBD1 on 5 matching bases. The V and J ends lost 9 bases and 6 bases respectively, with 14 bases between them. This CDR3 region has 12 residues. CDR1 SGHAT and CDR2 FQNNGV come from the germline V gene. CDR3 bases: TGTGCCAGTTGGGGGGGTTCTGCTGAAGCTTTCTTT. The encoded protein is CASWGGSAEAFF. Drawing the rest from reference TRBV11-2 and TRBJ1-1, the complete variable domain is EAGVAQSPRYKIIEKRQSVAFWCNPISGHATLYWYQQILGQGPKLLIQFQNNGVVDDSQLPKDRFSAERLKGVDSTLKIQPAKLEDSAVYLCASWGGSAEAFFGQGTRLTVV.

This clonotype was found many times. The chain couples TRBV2 to TRBJ2-3; 10 positions agree with TRBD1. V gave up 6 bases and J gave up 4 bases; unmatched junction bases: 1. Germline CDR1 SNHLY, CDR2 FYNNEI. The CDR3 has 13 amino acids. The CDR3 nucleotides are TGTGCCAGCAGCGGGACAGGGGCAGATACGCAGTATTTT. This sequence encodes CASSGTGADTQYF. The variable domain in full, with the rest retrieved from reference TRBV2 and TRBJ2-3, is EPEVTQTPSHQVTQMGQEVILRCVPISNHLYFYWYRQILGQKVEFLVSFYNNEISEKSEIFDDQFSVERPDGSNFTLKIRSTKLEDSAMYFCASSGTGADTQYFGPGTRLTVL.

Ten or more counts support this clonotype. The V and J genes are TRBV4-1 and TRBJ2-5, with TRBD1 matching 10 bases. Germline loops: CDR1 MGHRA, CDR2 YSYEKL. J gave up 3 bases and V 3 bases, and 4 bases lay outside the gene matches. CDR3 length: 15 residues. The CDR3 loop is CASSQMDRGKETQYF. The DNA for the CDR3 is TGCGCCAGCAGCCAGATGGACAGGGGGAAAGAGACCCAGTACTTC.

This clonotype occurred a few times. The gene calls are TRBV18 and TRBJ2-7; D uncertain. V lost 6 bases and J 3 bases, leaving 9 bases between the germline ends. The CDR3 runs 12 residues. CDR1 and CDR2 from the germline V gene are KGHSH and LQKENI. CDR3 in amino acids: CASSTTSYEQYF. The CDR3 region has the DNA TGTGCCAGCTCTACCACCAGCTACGAGCAGTACTTC.

There are many counts of this clonotype. The chain recombines TRBV18 with TRBJ1-5; possible D gene TRBD1, 6 bases. The germline V gene encodes CDR1 KGHSH and CDR2 LQKENI. V was shortened by 6 bases and J by 5 bases, with 20 bases between the two germline ends. The CDR3 contains 16 residues. In DNA, the CDR3 is TGTGCCAGCTCCCCCCTCGGAAGGGGGGAGGATCAGCCCCAGCATTTT. Its protein is CASSPLGRGEDQPQHF.

This clonotype was observed at least ten times. As DNA, the CDR3 is TGTGCCAGCAGTTACCTCGACAGGGTGAAACAGCCCCAGCATTTT. Its translation is CASSYLDRVKQPQHF. The V gene is TRBV6-2 or TRBV6-3, the J gene TRBJ1-5; 7 bases agree with TRBD1. Per the germline V gene, CDR1 is MNHEY and CDR2 is SVGEGT. The CDR3 totals 15 residues. V lost 2 bases, J lost 7 bases, and 8 bases stayed unmatched.

In this sample, this clonotype turned up many times. The rearrangement joins TRBV7-2 to TRBJ1-2, with D maybe TRBD1 (5 bases). CDR1 and CDR2 (germline): SGHTA, FQGNSA. Trimming took off 5 bases at V and 4 bases at J, with 11 bases between the two ends. CDR3 length equals 13 residues. The CDR3 loop is CASSRDRVYGYTF. The CDR3 DNA follows: TGTGCCAGCAGCCGGGACCGAGTCTATGGCTACACCTTC.

This clonotype appeared many times. The rearrangement joins TRBV7-3 to TRBJ2-2; D remains ambiguous. The germline gives CDR1 SGHTA, CDR2 FQGTGA. V lost 6 bases and J 5 bases, leaving 13 bases between the germline ends. The length of the CDR3 is 14 residues. The CDR3 DNA is TGTGCCAGCAGACTAAATAGGGTAACCGGGGAGCTGTTTTTT. As protein: CASRLNRVTGELFF.

To note about this clonotype: A read error likely explains this, since a far larger clone differs by one base. This CDR3 reads CASSHGNYEQYF. Here the CDR3 DNA reads TGTGCCAGCAGCCACGGGAACTACGAGCAGTACTTC. This sequence joins TRBV11-2 and TRBJ2-7; D is possibly TRBD2 (5 bases). This CDR3 has 12 amino acids. Germline CDR1 reads SGHAT; CDR2 reads FQNNGV. V gave up 5 bases and J gave up 3 bases, with 8 bases separating them.

This clonotype turned up a few times. One base away lies a much larger clone, so this may be a sequencing read error. Since the CDR3 does not end with the conserved phenylalanine or tryptophan, this likely comes from a read error. The gene calls are TRBV20-1 and TRBJ1-4; perhaps TRBD1 as D (5 bases). V was trimmed by 1 base and J by 3 bases, leaving 12 bases between them. The CDR3 contains 15 residues. Germline loops: CDR1 DFQATT, CDR2 SNEGSKA (reference sequence). This CDR3 reads CSARGIGGANEKLFV. In DNA, the CDR3 is TGCAGTGCTAGAGGAATCGGGGGAGCTAATGAAAAACTGTTTGTT.

This clonotype was picked up many times. V and J are TRBV20-1 and TRBJ2-1, with a weak D call TRBD2 (6 bases). The V end lost 3 bases, the J end lost 5 bases, and 17 bases lay between the germline ends. The CDR3 runs to 15 residues. CDR1 is DFQATT and CDR2 is SNEGSKA in the germline V gene (reference sequence). CDR3 amino acids: CSASGLARADNEQFF. The CDR3 DNA is TGCAGTGCTAGTGGTCTAGCGAGGGCTGACAATGAGCAGTTCTTC.